Only a few counts were recorded for the clone carrying this T cell receptor (beta chain). Trimming took 5 bases from V and 2 from J, leaving 14 bases between them. The CDR3 covers 15 residues. Germline V gives CDR1 KGHSH, CDR2 LQKENI. TCRdb itself ran the 5' RACE reads through MiXCR, one entry per CDR3 protein. The sample yields more than 300,000 distinct CDR3 sequences, roughly an eighth seen once. This sample was included in a study of T-cell memory formation after mild COVID-19. The rearrangement links TRBV18 to TRBJ2-3; the D call may be TRBD1 or TRBD2 (5 bases each). The sample consisted of PBMCs or a T cell subset sorted from them (not recorded which). The receptor was isolated from a man aged 18 to 29 who had mild COVID-19 (a few samples of this study predate the infection). Cell type and time point are not known. DNA of the CDR3: TGTGCCAGCTCATTGCTTACGGGGACCACAGATACGCAGTATTTT. It encodes CASSLLTGTTDTQYF.